A single sample is the source of the 8 T cell receptor beta chains below, sequenced in a study of T cell clones after liver transplantation. Profiling relied on immunoSEQ multiplex PCR, and the TCRdb table lists in-frame clones only, not all of them. Of approximately 75,000 clones in the sample, 75% to 85% are singletons; the top ten hold 0.65% to 0.85%. Source: CD4+ T cells from blood, taken 12 months after liver transplant. All receptors come from a human patient who received a liver transplant. Some T cells may be provided by the graft donor.

The rearrangement joins TRBV5-1 to TRBJ2-2; TRBD2 agrees at 9 bases. The CDR3 covers 17 residues. Germline values: CDR1 SGHRS, CDR2 YFSETQ. J gave up 4 bases and V 0 bases, and 7 bases lay outside the gene matches. CDR3 sequence (DNA): TGCGCCAGCAGCTTGGGGGCTAGCGGGACGGGCACCGGGGAGCTGTTTTTT. Encoded protein: CASSLGASGTGTGELFF.

The rearrangement joins TRBV7-9 to TRBJ2-3, with TRBD2 as a possible D gene (6 bases). The CDR3 length is 16 residues. V lost 2 bases and J lost 4, with 16 bases in between. Germline V lookup: CDR1 SEHNR, CDR2 FQNEAQ (reference sequence). The CDR3 coding sequence is TGTGCCAGCAGCTTATCTAGGACGGGAGCCCCAGATACGCAGTATTTT. As protein: CASSLSRTGAPDTQYF.

The V gene is TRBV7-8, the J gene TRBJ1-1; the D is unclear. Trimming removed 5 bases from V and 6 bases from J, with 7 bases in between. The CDR3 covers 11 residues. In germline, CDR1 is SGHVS, CDR2 FQNEAQ. The CDR3 loop is CASSPASEAFF. The DNA of the CDR3 is TGTGCCAGCAGCCCAGCTTCTGAAGCTTTCTTT.

The chain is built from TRBV7-2 and TRBJ2-7; 12 bases line up with TRBD2. The germline gives CDR1 SGHTA, CDR2 FQGNSA. Trimming cost V 4 bases and J 6 bases; bases outside gene matches: 4. This CDR3 spans 14 amino acids. CDR3 region: CASSYLLAGGEQYF. The CDR3 DNA follows: TGTGCCAGCAGCTACCTACTAGCGGGGGGCGAGCAGTACTTC. The full variable domain, rest sourced from reference TRBV7-2 and TRBJ2-7, is GAGVSQSPSNKVTEKGKDVELRCDPISGHTALYWYRQSLGQGLEFLIYFQGNSAPDKSGLPSDRFSAERTGGSVSTLTIQRTQQEDSAVYLCASSYLLAGGEQYFGPGTRLTVT.

This rearrangement joins TRBV27 to TRBJ1-5, with D unclear. The CDR3 length is 15 residues. Germline V gene data show CDR1 as MNHEY and CDR2 as SMNVEV (reference sequence). V lost 5 bases and J lost 9, with 20 bases in between. CDR3: CASSPARNSNLPQHF. The CDR3 DNA reads as TGTGCCAGCAGTCCTGCCAGAAACAGTAACTTGCCCCAGCATTTT.

This chain connects TRBV9 to TRBJ2-6; TRBD1 agrees at 9 bases. The CDR3 consists of 18 residues. Germline CDR1 reads SGDLS; CDR2 reads YYNGEE. V gave up 2 bases and J gave up 2 bases; unmatched junction bases: 8. DNA of the CDR3: TGTGCCAGCAGCGTTGGGACAGGGACTTTCCCTGGGGCCAACGTCCTGACTTTC. It translates to CASSVGTGTFPGANVLTF.

The chain has TRBV6-6 and TRBJ1-2; 9 bases align to TRBD1. CDR1 and CDR2 from the germline V gene are MNHNY and SVGAGI (reference sequence). The CDR3 is 15 residues long. V was clipped by 5 bases and J by 2 bases; unmatched bases: 6. CDR3 protein: CASSIMGQGNYGYTF. As DNA, the CDR3 is TGTGCCAGCAGTATCATGGGACAGGGCAACTATGGCTACACCTTC.

V is TRBV29-1 and J is TRBJ1-4; no clear D. This CDR3 spans 14 amino acids. The germline V gene encodes CDR1 SQVTM and CDR2 ANQGSEA. V was pared by 4 bases and J by 0 bases, with 9 bases between. CDR3 bases: TGCAGCGTTGGGCTGGTTGCAACTAATGAAAAACTGTTTTTT. Translating gives CSVGLVATNEKLFF.